Below, 6 T cell receptor beta chains from the same sample are listed, as sequenced in a study of long-term antiretroviral therapy in people with HIV. The authors ran the immunoSEQ assay, v3.0, at survey level. Repertoires were generated with immunoSEQ multiplex PCR, while TCRdb's copy carries only in-frame clones and drops some. The sample lists some 35,000 clones; around 94% were seen once. Sequences were derived from unsorted PBMCs, sampled 4.1 years after starting antiretroviral therapy. The receptors stem from a woman in her fifties or sixties with HIV.

This chain uses TRBV19 with TRBJ1-4; D is perhaps TRBD1 (5 bases). The CDR3 is made up of 15 amino acids. V lost 3 bases and J lost 6, with 14 bases in between. In germline, CDR1 is LNHDA, CDR2 SQIVND (reference sequence). The CDR3 loop is CASSIGGMLYEKLFF. CDR3 coding DNA: TGTGCCAGTAGTATTGGGGGGATGCTTTATGAAAAACTGTTTTTT.

This clone appeared a single time. V and J are TRBV6-6 and TRBJ2-1, with TRBD2 identical over 7 bases. This CDR3 spans 11 amino acids. The V gene end was trimmed by 6 bases and the J gene end by 10 bases; junction bases not matched to a gene: 3. CDR1 is MNHNY, CDR2 SVGAGI, per germline (reference sequence). Written as DNA, the CDR3 is TGTGCCAGCAGCAGACTAGCCGAGCAGTTCTTC. Its protein product is CASSRLAEQFF.

The gene calls are TRBV7-3 and TRBJ2-1; D may be TRBD2 (6 bases). Germline loops: CDR1 SGHTA, CDR2 FQGTGA. Trimming removed 0 bases from V and 8 bases from J, with 8 bases in between. The CDR3 spans 13 residues. The CDR3 DNA sequence: TGTGCCAGCAGCTTAACGTGGGGGGATGAGCAGTTCTTC. Translated: CASSLTWGDEQFF.

The V call is TRBV6-5, the J call TRBJ2-1; 11 positions agree with TRBD1. From germline, CDR1 is MNHEY and CDR2 SVGAGI. The length of the CDR3 is 16 residues. J gave up 3 bases and V 4 bases, and 5 bases lay outside the gene matches. The CDR3 DNA follows: TGTGCCAGCAGTTCCTGGACAGGGGGCAGCTACAATGAGCAGTTCTTC. Protein sequence: CASSSWTGGSYNEQFF.

The V call is TRBV4-2, the J call TRBJ2-2; either TRBD1 or TRBD2 may fit D (5 bases each). With 1 base removed from V and 2 bases from J, the gap between germline ends came to 8 bases. The germline V gene has CDR1 LGHNA and CDR2 YNFKEQ. The CDR3 is 15 amino acids. Here the CDR3 DNA reads TGTGCCAGCAGCCAAGCGGGACCCAACACCGGGGAGCTGTTTTTT. It codes for CASSQAGPNTGELFF.

The J gene is TRBJ1-2, the V gene TRBV7-9; 7 positions agree with TRBD1. The CDR3 extends over 13 amino acids. Germline-derived CDR1 and CDR2 are SEHNR and FQNEAQ (reference sequence). V was clipped by 3 bases and J by 6 bases; unmatched bases: 4. The CDR3 sequence: CASSLRQGDGYTF. CDR3 bases: TGTGCCAGCAGCTTGAGACAGGGTGATGGCTACACCTTC.